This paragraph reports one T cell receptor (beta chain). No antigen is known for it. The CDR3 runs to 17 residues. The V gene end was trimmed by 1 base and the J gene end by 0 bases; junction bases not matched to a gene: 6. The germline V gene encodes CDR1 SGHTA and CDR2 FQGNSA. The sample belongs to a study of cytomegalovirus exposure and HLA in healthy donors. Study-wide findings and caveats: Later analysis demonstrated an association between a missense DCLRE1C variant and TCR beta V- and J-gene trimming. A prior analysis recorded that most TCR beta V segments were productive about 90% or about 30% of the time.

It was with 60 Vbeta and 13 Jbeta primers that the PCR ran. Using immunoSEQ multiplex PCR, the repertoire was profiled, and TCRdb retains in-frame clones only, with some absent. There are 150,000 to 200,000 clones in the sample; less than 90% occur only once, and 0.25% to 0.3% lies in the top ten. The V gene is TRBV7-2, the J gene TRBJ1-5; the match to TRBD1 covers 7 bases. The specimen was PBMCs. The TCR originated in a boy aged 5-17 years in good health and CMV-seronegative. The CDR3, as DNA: TGTGCCAGCAGCTTAGTTGGGGACAGATATAGCAATCAGCCCCAGCATTTT. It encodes CASSLVGDRYSNQPQHF.